The TCR beta chain described here comes from a study of molecular identifiers for immune sequencing clone quantification (dated by TCRdb to the late 2010s). With respect to the entire study: In a replicate experiment, RNA from about 19,000 or 110,000 naive CD8 T cells was split into five aliquots, four of which were sequenced. CD8 T cells were used in a methods study to benchmark molecular-identifier clustering-based TCR repertoire sequencing (MIDCIRS) and TCR RNA copy counting. The research as a whole found: The naive libraries included spiked-in Jurkat TCR RNA (around 9 copies' worth), and this RNA is not part of the donor repertoire. A single cell's worth of spiked-in Jurkat TCR RNA was reported detectable even among around 1 million naive CD8 T cells. When barcode sub-clustering was not used, chimeric consensus sequences inflated TCR diversity, with chimeras reaching as high as 47%. Highly expanded clone sizes could be underestimated if identical TCR molecules share a barcode. In CMV-specific effector cells, over 99% of molecules were held by clones above 20 RNA copies, whereas under 1% of molecules were held by such clones in naive cells. Modeling gave around 3 recovered TCR RNA copies per cell versus approximately 11 by digital PCR, implying around 33% capture efficiency.

Libraries of naive CD8 T cells were generated from approximately 20,000 to 1,000,000 sorted cells, with 10%, 30% or 50% of the purified RNA used. Naive CD8 T cells, defined as CD8+CD4-CCR7+CD45RA+, were FACS-sorted into RLT Plus buffer on a BD FACSAria II. Detection sensitivity was tested by spiking Jurkat RNA equal to some 11 TCR copies' worth into samples containing roughly 19,000-1,100,000 naive CD8 T cells. CD8 T cells were enriched using RosetteSep CD8+ T Cell Enrichment Cocktail and Ficoll-Paque, and the enriched cells then underwent ACK red cell lysis. For this clonotype: Its cognate antigen has yet to be identified. No base quality values were provided; no much bigger clone lies one nucleotide off.

Library generation was performed with PCR. TCRdb shows the sequencer as Illumina HiSeq 4000. Bulk TCR libraries were prepared as previously described, using TCR primers listed in Table S5. Purification of total RNA was performed with the Qiagen AllPrep DNA/RNA kit. Reads from multiple sequencing runs of the same library were pooled before analysis. The authors' pipeline ran thus. Reads were retained only if the reads had an exact TCR constant sequence, and the retained reads were trimmed to 150 nt and grouped according to their 12-nt molecular barcodes. Within each barcode group, reads were sub-clustered at a 15% Levenshtein threshold, and quality-weighted consensus sequences were built per RNA molecule. Non-functional sequences were excluded, and lower-count sequences lying one edit away from another sequence were also excluded. Based on fitting two negative binomial distributions, any barcode sub-cluster with under 20% of the maximum read count was discarded. TCRdb ran its own pipeline on the public reads, namely fastp trimming at Q25 and MiXCR clone calling, and kept in-frame beta chains. Each record represents a unique CDR3 protein, reported with the most common genes and DNA among its rows. The V and J calls were determined by TCRdb, not by the authors. The sample records approximately 500,000 distinct CDR3 sequences, over 20% of which are singletons. The ten top clones hold roughly 0.81% of the sample.

Including cysteine and phenylalanine, the CDR3 has 15 amino acids. The DNA shown is the 45-base CDR3, in frame from base 1. Germline trimming: 5 bases from V, 5 bases from J; junction bases outside gene matches: 9. Sequences SEHNR (CDR1) and FQNEAQ (CDR2) are obtained from the germline V gene (reference sequence). What was sequenced was naive CD8+ T cells from blood, with Jurkat cell RNA spiked in. What this sample's cell subset or site label stands for: FACS-sorted CD8+CD4-CCR7+CD45RA+ naive T cells. This TCR was sampled from a human donor in good health. Some libraries in this study had Jurkat cell RNA spiked in. Rearrangement joined TRBV7-9 to TRBJ2-5; 9 bases in the junction line up with TRBD1. CDR3 sequence: CASSPTGGGRETQYF. In nucleotide form, the sequence is TGTGCCAGCAGCCCCACAGGGGGCGGTAGGGAGACCCAGTACTTC.